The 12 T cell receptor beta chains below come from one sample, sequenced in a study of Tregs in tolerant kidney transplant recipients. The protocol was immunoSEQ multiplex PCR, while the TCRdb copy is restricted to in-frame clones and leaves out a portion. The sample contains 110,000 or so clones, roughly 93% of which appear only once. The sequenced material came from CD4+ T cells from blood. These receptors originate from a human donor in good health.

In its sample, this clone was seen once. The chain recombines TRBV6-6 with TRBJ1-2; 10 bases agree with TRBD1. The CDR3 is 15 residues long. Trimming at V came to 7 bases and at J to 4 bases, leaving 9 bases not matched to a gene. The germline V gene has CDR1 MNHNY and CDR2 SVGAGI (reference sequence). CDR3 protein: CASNQRGTGVYGYTF. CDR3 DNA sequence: TGTGCCAGCAACCAAAGGGGGACAGGGGTCTATGGCTACACCTTC.

CDR3 coding DNA: TGTGCCAGTACCGCGCAGGGGGGAACTAATGAAAAACTGTTTTTT. This gives the protein CASTAQGGTNEKLFF. The gene calls are TRBV19 and TRBJ1-4; 7 positions match TRBD1. Trimming cost V 7 bases and J 1 base; bases outside gene matches: 6. Germline lookup yields CDR1 LNHDA and CDR2 SQIVND (reference sequence). CDR3 length equals 15 residues.

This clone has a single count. CDR3 region: CASSPYYRTGGYNEQFF. For the CDR3, the DNA is TGCGCCAGCAGCCCCTACTATCGGACAGGGGGCTACAATGAGCAGTTCTTC. The J gene is TRBJ2-1, the V gene TRBV4-1; 10 bases are shared with TRBD1. CDR1 MGHRA and CDR2 YSYEKL come from the germline V gene. There are 17 residues in the CDR3. V trimming: 4 bases; J trimming: 3 bases; junction bases outside the gene matches: 9.

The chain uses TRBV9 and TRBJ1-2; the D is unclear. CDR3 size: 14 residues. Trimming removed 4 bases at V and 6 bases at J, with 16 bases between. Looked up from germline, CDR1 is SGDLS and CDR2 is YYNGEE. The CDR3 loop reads CASSPPGMSHGYTF. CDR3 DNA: TGTGCCAGCAGCCCCCCGGGGATGAGCCATGGCTACACCTTC. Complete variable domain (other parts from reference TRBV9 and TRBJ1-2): DSGVTQTPKHLITATGQRVTLRCSPRSGDLSVYWYQQSLDQGLQFLIQYYNGEERAKGNILERFSAQQFPDLHSELNLSSLELGDSALYFCASSPPGMSHGYTFGSGTRLTVV.

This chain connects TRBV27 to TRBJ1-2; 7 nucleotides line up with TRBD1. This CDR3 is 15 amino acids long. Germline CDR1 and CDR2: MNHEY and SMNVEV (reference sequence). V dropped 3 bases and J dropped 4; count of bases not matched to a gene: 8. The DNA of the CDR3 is TGTGCCAGCAGTTTTATCCCTTCAGGGGGCTATGGCTACACCTTC. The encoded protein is CASSFIPSGGYGYTF.

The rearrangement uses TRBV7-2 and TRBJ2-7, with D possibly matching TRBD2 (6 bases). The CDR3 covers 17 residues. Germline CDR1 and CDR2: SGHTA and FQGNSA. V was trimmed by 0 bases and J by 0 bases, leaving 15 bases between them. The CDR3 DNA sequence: TGTGCCAGCAGCTTAGCCGTAGCGGCAGGAAACTCCTACGAGCAGTACTTC. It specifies CASSLAVAAGNSYEQYF. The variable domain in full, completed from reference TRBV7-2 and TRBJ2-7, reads GAGVSQSPSNKVTEKGKDVELRCDPISGHTALYWYRQSLGQGLEFLIYFQGNSAPDKSGLPSDRFSAERTGGSVSTLTIQRTQQEDSAVYLCASSLAVAAGNSYEQYFGPGTRLTVT.

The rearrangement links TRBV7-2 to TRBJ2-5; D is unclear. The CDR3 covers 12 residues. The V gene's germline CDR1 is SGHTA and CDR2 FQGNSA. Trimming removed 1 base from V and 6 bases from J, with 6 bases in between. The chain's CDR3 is CASSLVLKTQYF. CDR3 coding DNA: TGTGCCAGCAGCTTAGTCCTGAAGACCCAGTACTTC.

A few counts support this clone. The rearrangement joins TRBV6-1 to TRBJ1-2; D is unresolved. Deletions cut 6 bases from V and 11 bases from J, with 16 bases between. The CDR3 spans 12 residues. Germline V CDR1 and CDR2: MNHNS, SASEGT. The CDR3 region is CASSRPSPRYTF. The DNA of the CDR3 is TGTGCCAGCAGCCGCCCGAGCCCGAGGTACACCTTC.

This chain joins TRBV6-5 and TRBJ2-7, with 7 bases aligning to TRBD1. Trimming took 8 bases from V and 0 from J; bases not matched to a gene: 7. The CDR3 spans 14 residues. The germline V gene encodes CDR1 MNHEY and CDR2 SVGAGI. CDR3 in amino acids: CASRRGGGSYEQYF. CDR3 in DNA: TGTGCCAGCCGGCGAGGGGGCGGCTCCTACGAGCAGTACTTC.

The CDR3 loop is CASSPGNRMGGTDTQYF. The CDR3 region has the DNA TGTGCCAGCAGCCCAGGCAATAGGATGGGGGGCACAGATACGCAGTATTTT. The J gene is TRBJ2-3, the V gene TRBV5-8, with D perhaps given as TRBD1 or TRBD2 (5 bases each). The CDR3 is 17 amino acids. Germline V gene data show CDR1 as SGHTS and CDR2 as YDEGEE. Trimming left V 4 bases short and J 1 base short, with 19 bases between.

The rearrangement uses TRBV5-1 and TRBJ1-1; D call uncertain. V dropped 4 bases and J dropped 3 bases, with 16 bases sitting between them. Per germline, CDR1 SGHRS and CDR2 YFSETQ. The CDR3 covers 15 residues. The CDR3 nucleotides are TGCGCCAGCAGCACCCTTGGGCAGATGGACACTGAAGCTTTCTTT. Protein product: CASSTLGQMDTEAFF.

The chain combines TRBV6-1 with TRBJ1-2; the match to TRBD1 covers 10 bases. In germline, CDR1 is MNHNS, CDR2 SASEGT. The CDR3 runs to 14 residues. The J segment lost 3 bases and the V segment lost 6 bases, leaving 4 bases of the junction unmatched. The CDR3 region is CASRRTGGDYGYTF. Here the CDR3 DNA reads TGTGCCAGCAGACGGACAGGGGGAGACTATGGCTACACCTTC.